This T cell receptor (beta chain) comes out of a study of blood T cell repertoires in COVID-19. On the study more broadly: Both acute and convalescent COVID-19 samples were obtained from the United States, Italy and Spain. T cells, B-cell-depleted T cells, or PBMCs supplied cDNA or gDNA.

This CDR3 is built from 16 residues. Germline CDR1 is SGHRS and CDR2 is YFSETQ. Between the trimmed V and J ends, which lost 2 bases and 6 bases, there was a span of 17 bases. Original handling: From reference gene primer amplification, estimates of nucleated cell counts were derived. Repertoires were generated with immunoSEQ multiplex PCR, while TCRdb's copy carries only in-frame clones and drops some. The V and J calls and clone size are taken from that table; D and trimming were inferred from the DNA. The sample carries approximately 26,000 clones, 90% recorded once. V usage is TRBV5-1 and J usage is TRBJ2-2, with a possible D match to TRBD2 (6 bases). Sequenced input: peripheral blood. This receptor was obtained from a woman aged 55-69 years with active COVID-19. The CDR3 DNA reads TGCGCCAGCAGCTTTAGGAGCGGGCCCGAACCCGGGGAGCTGTTTTTT. Protein product: CASSFRSGPEPGELFF.